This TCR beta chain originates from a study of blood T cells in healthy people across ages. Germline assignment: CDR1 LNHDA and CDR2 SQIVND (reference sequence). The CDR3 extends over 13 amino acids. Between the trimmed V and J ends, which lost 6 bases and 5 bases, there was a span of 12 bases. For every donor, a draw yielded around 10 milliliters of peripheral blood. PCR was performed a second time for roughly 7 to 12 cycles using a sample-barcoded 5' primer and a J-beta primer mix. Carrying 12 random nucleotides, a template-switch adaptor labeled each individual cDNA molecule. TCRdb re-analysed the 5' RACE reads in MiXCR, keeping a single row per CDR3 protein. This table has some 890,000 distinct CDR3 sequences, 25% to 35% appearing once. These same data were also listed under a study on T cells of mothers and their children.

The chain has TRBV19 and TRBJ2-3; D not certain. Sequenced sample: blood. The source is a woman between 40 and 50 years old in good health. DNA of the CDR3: TGTGCCAGTAGCGTGGGGTACGGAGATACGCAGTATTTT. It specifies CASSVGYGDTQYF.